This TCR beta chain was documented in a study of shared clonotypes between healthy human individuals. Whole-study findings and limits: The generation probabilities recorded for non-shared clonotypes fell below those of clonotypes shared by all four donors. Donor scarcity curtailed the genetic and exposure-history diversity represented herein.

The CDR3 totals 15 residues. With V trimmed by 4 bases and J by 7 bases, 11 bases remained unmatched. Germline lookup yields CDR1 SEHNR and CDR2 FQNEAQ (reference sequence). Some clones are missing from TCRdb's copy, which holds only in-frame ones; the method was immunoSEQ multiplex PCR. The data show 650,000 to 700,000 clones, about 92% seen once. Every donor, a Caucasian adult, lived in Nashville, Tennessee. About this clone: The antigen is not known.

The TCR comes from a man younger than 35 in good health. Some clones in this sample may be carry-over from other donors' samples. The rearrangement joins TRBV7-9 to TRBJ1-1, with 8 bases fitting TRBD1. Sequenced: memory CD8+ T cells from PBMCs. This sample's subset: CD45RO+ cells pooled with CCR7-negative TemRA cells. CDR3 DNA sequence: TGTGCCAGCAGCTGGCCAACAGGGGGAAGCGGTGAAGCTTTCTTT. Residues: CASSWPTGGSGEAFF.